Below, 4 T cell receptor beta chains from the same sample are listed, as sequenced in a study of cytomegalovirus exposure and HLA in healthy donors. This PCR relied on a set of 60 Vbeta primers and 13 Jbeta primers. Data came from immunoSEQ multiplex PCR; TCRdb stores just in-frame clones and leaves some out. The sample shows some 130,000 clones, approximately 80% of them seen only once. Specimen: PBMCs. These receptors all stem from a female donor in good health and CMV-seronegative.

This clone has a handful of counts. The rearrangement joins TRBV21-1 to TRBJ2-5; TRBD2 is the table's D call and was not checked against the DNA. TRBV21-1 is a documented pseudogene. The CDR3 is 15 amino acids. The CDR3 DNA is TGTGCCAGCAGCAAAGTGGGCAAGGGAGTTTGGACCCAGTACTTC. It is translated as CASSKVGKGVWTQYF.

The chain carries TRBV19 and TRBJ2-7; D unclear. The germline gives CDR1 LNHDA, CDR2 SQIVND (reference sequence). Trimming took off 3 bases at V and 2 bases at J, with 11 bases between the two ends. The CDR3 has 14 residues. The CDR3 DNA is TGTGCCAGTAGTATTGGTCCAGGCACCTACGAGCAGTACTTC. It codes for CASSIGPGTYEQYF.

The chain joins TRBV2 to TRBJ2-2, with no clear D. The germline V gene has CDR1 SNHLY and CDR2 FYNNEI. V was trimmed by 4 bases and J by 6 bases, leaving 6 bases between them. The CDR3 contains 12 residues. The CDR3 sequence is CASSASAGELFF. The CDR3 DNA reads TGTGCCAGCAGTGCCTCCGCCGGGGAGCTGTTTTTT.

This clone was found a few times. The CDR3: CASSLAGTSLHEQYF. The CDR3 region has the DNA TGTGCCAGCAGCTTAGCGGGGACTAGTTTGCACGAGCAGTACTTC. The rearrangement uses TRBV7-2 and TRBJ2-7; 8 bases match TRBD2. There are 15 residues in the CDR3. After removal of 0 bases from V and 5 bases from J, the junction contained 6 bases not matched to a gene. CDR1 is SGHTA and CDR2 is FQGNSA in the germline V gene.